These T cell receptor beta chains were read from a single sample in a study of blood T cell repertoires in COVID-19. Sequencing used immunoSEQ multiplex PCR; TCRdb keeps in-frame clones, though not all of them. This sample yields some 310,000 clones, of which 85% to 90% are seen a single time; roughly 2.8% belongs to the top ten. Sequences were obtained from peripheral blood. The receptors stem from a woman in her 30s with COVID-19, enrolled during active disease. CDR3s include the opening cysteine and the closing phenylalanine or tryptophan. A D gene is named only where the DNA matches it firmly. Clone size is given for some rows only: seen once, a few or many times, or a class if the clone is expanded.

.	.	TRBJ1-1	TRBV5-1	TGCGCCAGCAGCTTGGGCAGGGGAGAGGGAAACACTGAAGCTTTCTTT	CASSLGRGEGNTEAFF
.	TRBD1	TRBJ2-7	TRBV24-1	TGTGCCACCAGTGATCCCAGCCGGGACAGGGCGTCCGAGCAGTACTTC	CATSDPSRDRASEQYF
once	TRBD2	TRBJ2-7	TRBV5-1	TGCGCCAGCAGCCAAAGACTAGCGGCTACCTACGAGCAGTACTTC	CASSQRLAATYEQYF
.	.	TRBJ1-5	TRBV4-1	TGCGCCAGCAGGGCACAGGGAGGCAATCAGCCCCAGCATTTT	CASRAQGGNQPQHF
.	TRBD2	TRBJ2-7	TRBV6-4	TGTGCCCCCCCCGGGTACAAACCGGGACTAGCGGGAGGATACGAGCAGTACTTC	CAPPGYKPGLAGGYEQYF
.	TRBD1	TRBJ1-2	TRBV19	TGTGCCAGTAGTCCCCGGGACAGTTCCTATGGCTACACCTTC	CASSPRDSSYGYTF
.	.	TRBJ2-1	TRBV30	TGTGCCTGGGACCACCAGACTAGAGTGGAGCAGTTCTTC	CAWDHQTRVEQFF
few	TRBD1	TRBJ1-5	TRBV5-1	TGCGCCAGCAGCCCGACAGGGCTGAGCAATCAGCCCCAGCATTTT	CASSPTGLSNQPQHF
.	.	TRBJ1-4	TRBV28	TGTGCCAGCAGTCCCGGGACAACTAATGAAAAACTGTTTTTT	CASSPGTTNEKLFF
.	TRBD2	TRBJ2-1	TRBV12-5	TGTGCTAGTGGTTTCTGGGAGGGGGAGCAGTTCTTC	CASGFWEGEQFF
.	.	TRBJ2-7	TRBV6-5	TGTGCCAGCAGCGAGGCCGGCTCCTACGAGCAGTACTTC	CASSEAGSYEQYF
.	.	TRBJ2-2	TRBV7-3	TGTGCCAGCAGCTCAACCCGGACAGCGAACACCGGGGAGCTGTTTTTT	CASSSTRTANTGELFF
once	TRBD2	TRBJ2-5	TRBV9	TGTGCCAGCAGCGTAAACCCCGGGACTAGCAAAGAGACCCAGTACTTC	CASSVNPGTSKETQYF
.	TRBD1	TRBJ1-4	TRBV30	TGTGCCTGGAGTGTACCCGGGACAGGGTATGAAAAACTGTTTTTT	CAWSVPGTGYEKLFF
.	TRBD2	TRBJ2-7	TRBV30	TGTGCCTGGAGTGTAAAGGGTAGGACTAGGAGGAGCGAGCAGTACTTC	CAWSVKGRTRRSEQYF
.	TRBD1	TRBJ1-2	TRBV5-4	TGTGCCAGCAGCTCCTCAGGGGGCGTTGGCTACACCTTC	CASSSSGGVGYTF
.	TRBD1	TRBJ2-7	TRBV20-1	TGCAGTGCTAGTTCGGGACAGTCCTACGAGCAGTACTTC	CSASSGQSYEQYF
.	.	TRBJ2-2	TRBV3-1/TRBV3-2	TGTGCCAGCAGTCGGAACACCGGGGAGCTGTTTTTT	CASSRNTGELFF
.	.	TRBJ2-1	TRBV5-4	TGTGCCAGCAGCTTGGTACCGGGCTACAATGAGCAGTTCTTC	CASSLVPGYNEQFF
.	.	TRBJ2-2	TRBV30	TGTGCCTGGAGCAAAAGTAAAGTACAGACCACCGGGGAGCTGTTTTTT	CAWSKSKVQTTGELFF
once	TRBD1	TRBJ2-2	TRBV15	TGTGCCACCAGCAGAGGGACTTGGACAGGGGTCACCGGGGAGCTGTTTTTT	CATSRGTWTGVTGELFF
.	TRBD2	TRBJ2-3	TRBV19	TGTGCCAGTGGGAAGCGGGAGGGTAGCACAGATACGCAGTATTTT	CASGKREGSTDTQYF
once	TRBD2	TRBJ2-7	TRBV27	TGTGCCAGCAGTCACTCTAGCGGGGAGTACGAGCAGTACTTC	CASSHSSGEYEQYF
.	TRBD2	TRBJ2-1	TRBV6-2/TRBV6-3	TGTGCCAGCAGTATTAGCGGGAATGAGCAGTTCTTC	CASSISGNEQFF
.	.	TRBJ1-1	TRBV24-1	TGTGCCACCAGTGATGCCGGAGGTGGGACTGAAGCTTTCTTT	CATSDAGGGTEAFF
.	.	TRBJ2-7	TRBV30	TGTGCCTGGAGTGTAAACGGCTACGAGCAGTACTTC	CAWSVNGYEQYF
.	TRBD2	TRBJ2-2	TRBV5-1	TGCGCCAGCAGCTCCTTGACTAGCGGGAGCGGGGAGCTGTTTTTT	CASSSLTSGSGELFF
.	.	TRBJ1-5	TRBV6-6	TGTGCCAGGAGGCGGCAGCCAAGGGGTCAGCCCCAGCATTTT	CARRRQPRGQPQHF
.	.	TRBJ2-6	TRBV7-3	TGTGCCAGCAGCCCGACAGCGAACTCTGGGGCCAACGTCCTGACTTTC	CASSPTANSGANVLTF
.	TRBD2	TRBJ2-2	TRBV11-2	TGTGCCAGCAGCTTAGATTCGCGGGAGCGGAAGACCGGGGAGCTGTTTTTT	CASSLDSRERKTGELFF
.	.	TRBJ1-1	TRBV28	TGTGCCAGCAGTCCTAACAGGGTCACTGAAGCTTTCTTT	CASSPNRVTEAFF
.	TRBD2	TRBJ2-2	TRBV2	TGTGCCAGCAGCGACGGACTAGCGGGGAGCACCGGGGAGCTGTTTTTT	CASSDGLAGSTGELFF
.	.	TRBJ1-2	TRBV2	TGTGCCAGCAGTGTGGGCAGAAACTATGGCTACACCTTC	CASSVGRNYGYTF
.	TRBD2	TRBJ2-7	TRBV30	TGTGCCTGGAGTGTATCTGGCGGGAGTTACGAGCAGTACTTC	CAWSVSGGSYEQYF
.	TRBD2	TRBJ2-3	TRBV9	TGTGCCAGCAGCGTACCGGGACTACTCACAGATACGCAGTATTTT	CASSVPGLLTDTQYF
.	.	TRBJ1-4	TRBV30	TGTGCCTGGACCCCACGGGATCTCTTAAATGAAAAACTGTTTTTT	CAWTPRDLLNEKLFF
once	TRBD1	TRBJ1-1	TRBV13	TGCGCCAGCAGACGCCGGACAGGGCAGGGCACTGAAGCTTTCTTT	CASRRRTGQGTEAFF
.	.	TRBJ2-3	TRBV27	TGTGCCAGCAGTTTTGGGGTTAGGGGGAGAGGTGGGCGCACAGATACGCAGTATTTT	CASSFGVRGRGGRTDTQYF
.	TRBD1	TRBJ1-3	TRBV2	TGTGCCAGCAGTCCGGGACAGGACAGAGGAAACACCATATATTTT	CASSPGQDRGNTIYF
.	TRBD1	TRBJ1-1	TRBV19	TGTGCCAGTAGTACGACAGGGGAAACTGAAGCTTTCTTT	CASSTTGETEAFF
many	TRBD1	TRBJ2-7	TRBV5-8	TGTGCCAGCAGTCACGGGACAGGGGCCGAGCAGTACTTC	CASSHGTGAEQYF
.	TRBD2	TRBJ2-7	TRBV29-1	TGCAGCGTTGATCTTCTAGCGGGGGACGAGCAGTACTTC	CSVDLLAGDEQYF
.	.	TRBJ1-2	TRBV6-5	TGTGCCAGCAGCAGGGATAGCCGAGGAGAGGGCTACACCTTC	CASSRDSRGEGYTF
.	TRBD2	TRBJ2-1	TRBV27	TGTGCCAGCAGTGCCGGGACTAGGATCCACAATGAGCAGTTCTTC	CASSAGTRIHNEQFF
.	TRBD1	TRBJ2-1	TRBV13	TGTGCCAGCAATAATCCCGGGACAGGGGGCGATGAGCAGTTCTTC	CASNNPGTGGDEQFF
.	.	TRBJ1-3	TRBV18	TGTGCCAGCTCACCACAGGGGGATTCTGGAAACACCATATATTTT	CASSPQGDSGNTIYF
.	.	TRBJ1-1	TRBV11-2	TGTGCCAGCAGCTTTAATGCATATCCGGGGGAAGCTTTCTTT	CASSFNAYPGEAFF